This T cell receptor (beta chain) derives from a study of Ad26.COV2.S vaccination and SARS-CoV-2 variants. Whole-study findings and limits: Reported findings describe substantial breadth in spike-specific CD8+ and CD4+ T cell responses following vaccination.

Comment on this clone: Its target is not known.

The treatment: 15 to 20 received Ad26.COV2.S at low or high dose, single or two shots; a few received placebo; per-sample allocation not given. Sampling took place 63 days after the first vaccine or placebo injection. An Ad26 vector that expressed Wuhan-strain SARS-CoV-2 spike constituted the vaccine. The method was immunoSEQ multiplex PCR; TCRdb's version includes in-frame clones alone and lacks a portion of them. Of 300,000 to 500,000 clones listed, about 88% are singletons. The receptor was isolated from a person between 18 and 65 years old who received the Ad26.COV2.S COVID-19 vaccine or a placebo. The material sequenced was peripheral blood, taken in a trial of Ad26.COV2.S vaccine versus placebo.

This chain's CDR3 is CASILVGQQNSPLHF. The DNA for the CDR3 is TGTGCCAGCATATTAGTAGGACAGCAAAATTCACCCCTCCACTTT. This sequence joins TRBV6-5 and TRBJ1-6, with D possibly matching TRBD1 (6 bases). V was trimmed by 7 bases and J by 7 bases, leaving 17 bases between them. Germline V gene sequence: CDR1 MNHEY, CDR2 SVGAGI. The CDR3 contains 15 residues.